This T cell receptor (beta chain) was sequenced during a study of tumor-infiltrating lymphocytes in localized non-small cell lung cancer. About the research overall: From each patient, both tumor and uninvolved lung, non-adjacent to tumor, were sampled. Study-wide points: Available tissue quantity limited TCR sequencing to a patient subset. Immunotypes IM1 and IM2 had similar TCR-derived T-cell fractions. Tumor T-cell fraction was not associated with recurrence-free survival.

Remarks on this clone: Its antigen remains unidentified.

This table comes from immunoSEQ multiplex PCR, and its TCRdb copy is limited to in-frame clones, with some not included. Altogether 9,500 to 15,000 clones are present, 78% being singletons, with the ten largest covering under 5.5%. Specimen: lung tumor tissue. This TCR was recovered from a human donor with non-small cell lung cancer.

The CDR3 here is CASSPPASADEFF. DNA for the CDR3: TGTGCCAGCTCACCACCGGCTTCCGCGGATGAGTTCTTC. V and J are TRBV18 and TRBJ2-1; D uncertain. This CDR3 comprises 13 residues. V was trimmed by 0 bases and J by 14 bases, leaving 14 bases between them. Germline V gives CDR1 KGHSH, CDR2 LQKENI.